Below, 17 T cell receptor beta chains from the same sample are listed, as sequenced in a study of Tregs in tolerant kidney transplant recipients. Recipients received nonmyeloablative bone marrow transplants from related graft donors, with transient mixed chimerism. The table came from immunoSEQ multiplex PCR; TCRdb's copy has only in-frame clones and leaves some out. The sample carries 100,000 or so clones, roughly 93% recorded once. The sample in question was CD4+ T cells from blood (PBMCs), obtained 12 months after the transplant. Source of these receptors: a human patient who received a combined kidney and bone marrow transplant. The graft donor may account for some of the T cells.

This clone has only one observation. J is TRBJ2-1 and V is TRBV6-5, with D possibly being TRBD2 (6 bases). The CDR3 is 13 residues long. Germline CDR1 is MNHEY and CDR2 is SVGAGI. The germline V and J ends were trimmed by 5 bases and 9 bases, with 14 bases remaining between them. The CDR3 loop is CASSKQEGSEQFF. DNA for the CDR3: TGTGCCAGCAGTAAACAGGAGGGGAGTGAGCAGTTCTTC.

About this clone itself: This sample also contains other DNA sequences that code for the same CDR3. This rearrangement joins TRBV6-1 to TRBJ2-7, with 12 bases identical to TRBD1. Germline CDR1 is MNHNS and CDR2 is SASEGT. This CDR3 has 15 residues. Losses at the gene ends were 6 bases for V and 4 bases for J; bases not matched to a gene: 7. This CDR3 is CASSKGTGGGYEQYF. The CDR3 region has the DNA TGTGCCAGCAGCAAAGGGACAGGGGGCGGGTACGAGCAGTACTTC.

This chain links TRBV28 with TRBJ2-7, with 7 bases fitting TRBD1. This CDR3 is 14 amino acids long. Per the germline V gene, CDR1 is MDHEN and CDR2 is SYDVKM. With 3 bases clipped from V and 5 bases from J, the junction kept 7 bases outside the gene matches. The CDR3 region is CASSLRDRVNEQYF. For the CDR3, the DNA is TGTGCCAGCAGTTTGCGCGACAGGGTCAACGAGCAGTACTTC.

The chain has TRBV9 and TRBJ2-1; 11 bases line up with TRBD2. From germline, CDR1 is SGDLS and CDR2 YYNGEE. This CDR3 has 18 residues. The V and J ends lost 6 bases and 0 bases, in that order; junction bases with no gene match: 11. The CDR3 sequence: CASTRGASGGSSYNEQFF. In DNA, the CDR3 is TGTGCCAGCACCAGGGGGGCTAGCGGGGGGAGCTCCTACAATGAGCAGTTCTTC.

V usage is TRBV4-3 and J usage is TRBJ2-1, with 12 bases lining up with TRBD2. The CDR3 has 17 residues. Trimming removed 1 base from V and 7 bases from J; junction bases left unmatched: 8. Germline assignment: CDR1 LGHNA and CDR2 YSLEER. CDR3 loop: CASSQAFGLAGGNEQFF. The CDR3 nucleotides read TGCGCCAGCAGCCAAGCTTTCGGCCTAGCGGGGGGGAATGAGCAGTTCTTC.

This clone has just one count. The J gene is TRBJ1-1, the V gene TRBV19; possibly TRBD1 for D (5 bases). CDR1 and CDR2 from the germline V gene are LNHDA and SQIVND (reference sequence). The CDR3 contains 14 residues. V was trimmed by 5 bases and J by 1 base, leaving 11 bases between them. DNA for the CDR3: TGTGCCAGTAGTGTCAGAAGGGGGAACACTGAAGCTTTCTTT. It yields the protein CASSVRRGNTEAFF.

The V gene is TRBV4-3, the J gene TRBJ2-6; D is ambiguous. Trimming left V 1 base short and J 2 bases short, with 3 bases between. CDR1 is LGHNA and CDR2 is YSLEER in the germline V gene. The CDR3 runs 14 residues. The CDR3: CASSQVAGANVLTF. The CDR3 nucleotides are TGCGCCAGCAGCCAAGTAGCTGGGGCCAACGTCCTGACTTTC.

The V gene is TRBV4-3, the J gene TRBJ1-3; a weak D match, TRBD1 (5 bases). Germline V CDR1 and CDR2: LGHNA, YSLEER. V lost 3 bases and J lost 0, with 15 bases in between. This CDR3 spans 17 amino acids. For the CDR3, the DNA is TGCGCCAGCAGCCATCCTCAGACAGCCAGCTCTGGAAACACCATATATTTT. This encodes CASSHPQTASSGNTIYF.

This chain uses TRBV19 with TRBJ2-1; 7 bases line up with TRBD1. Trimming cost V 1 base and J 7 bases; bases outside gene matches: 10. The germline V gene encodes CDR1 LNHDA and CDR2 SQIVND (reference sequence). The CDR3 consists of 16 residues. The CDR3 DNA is TGTGCCAGTAGTATAGTAAGCAGGGGGAGTCGGAATGAGCAGTTCTTC. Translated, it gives CASSIVSRGSRNEQFF.

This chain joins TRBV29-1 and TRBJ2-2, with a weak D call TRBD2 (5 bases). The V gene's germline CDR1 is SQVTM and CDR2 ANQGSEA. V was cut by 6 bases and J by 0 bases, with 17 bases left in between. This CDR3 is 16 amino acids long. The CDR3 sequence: CSVWRDGNPNTGELFF. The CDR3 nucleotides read TGCAGCGTGTGGCGAGACGGGAACCCGAACACCGGGGAGCTGTTTTTT.

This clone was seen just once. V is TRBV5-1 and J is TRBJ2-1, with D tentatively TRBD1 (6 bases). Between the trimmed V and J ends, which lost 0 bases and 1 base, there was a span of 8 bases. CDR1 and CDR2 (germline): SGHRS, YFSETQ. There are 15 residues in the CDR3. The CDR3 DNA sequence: TGCGCCAGCAGCTTGGACAGGGTGTCCTACAATGAGCAGTTCTTC. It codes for CASSLDRVSYNEQFF. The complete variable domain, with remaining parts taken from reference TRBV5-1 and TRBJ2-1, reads KAGVTQTPRYLIKTRGQQVTLSCSPISGHRSVSWYQQTPGQGLQFLFEYFSETQRNKGNFPGRFSGRQFSNSRSEMNVSTLELGDSALYLCASSLDRVSYNEQFFGPGTRLTVL.

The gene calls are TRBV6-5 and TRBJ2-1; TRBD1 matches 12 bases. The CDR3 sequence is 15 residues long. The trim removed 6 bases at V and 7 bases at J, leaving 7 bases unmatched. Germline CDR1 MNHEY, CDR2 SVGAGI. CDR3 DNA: TGTGCCAGCAGCCGGGGGGACAGGGGGCGGAATGAGCAGTTCTTC. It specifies CASSRGDRGRNEQFF.

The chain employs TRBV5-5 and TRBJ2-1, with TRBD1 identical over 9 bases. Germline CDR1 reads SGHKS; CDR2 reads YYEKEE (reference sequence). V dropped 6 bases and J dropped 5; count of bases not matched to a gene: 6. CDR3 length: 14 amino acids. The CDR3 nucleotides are TGTGCCAGCATCACGACAGGGGGGAACAATGAGCAGTTCTTC. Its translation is CASITTGGNNEQFF.

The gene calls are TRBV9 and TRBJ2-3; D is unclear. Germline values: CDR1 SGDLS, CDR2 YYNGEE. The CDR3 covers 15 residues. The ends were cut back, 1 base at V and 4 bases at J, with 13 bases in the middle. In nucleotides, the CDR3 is TGTGCCAGCAGCGTATTTACGGGTGGAGCAGATACGCAGTATTTT. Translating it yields CASSVFTGGADTQYF.

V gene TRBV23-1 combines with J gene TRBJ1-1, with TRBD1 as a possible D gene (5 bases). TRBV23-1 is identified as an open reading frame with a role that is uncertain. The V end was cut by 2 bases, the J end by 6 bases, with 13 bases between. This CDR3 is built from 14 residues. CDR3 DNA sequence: TGCGCCAGCAGTCAAAAGGGGTTAATTTCTGAAGCTTTCTTT. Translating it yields CASSQKGLISEAFF.

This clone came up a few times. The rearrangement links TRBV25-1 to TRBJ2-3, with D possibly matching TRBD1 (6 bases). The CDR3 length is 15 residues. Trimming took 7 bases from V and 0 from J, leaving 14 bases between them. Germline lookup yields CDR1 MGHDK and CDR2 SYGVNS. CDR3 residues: CASTPTGTSTDTQYF. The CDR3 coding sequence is TGTGCCAGCACTCCGACAGGAACGAGCACAGATACGCAGTATTTT.

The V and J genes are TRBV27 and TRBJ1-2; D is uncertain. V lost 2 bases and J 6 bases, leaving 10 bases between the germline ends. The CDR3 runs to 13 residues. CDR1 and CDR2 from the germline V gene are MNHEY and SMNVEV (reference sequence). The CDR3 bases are TGTGCCAGCAGTTTAAGGCCCGGGGATGGCTACACCTTC. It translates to CASSLRPGDGYTF.